This T cell receptor beta chain was identified in a study of a mutant IDH1 vaccine in newly diagnosed glioma. Background on the study: First vaccine doses came 4-6 weeks after radiotherapy alone, or with temozolomide cycles. Most had both radiotherapy and temozolomide beforehand; others had only one. Whole-study results and caveats: Roughly 93% of patients showed vaccine-induced immune responses across multiple MHC alleles.

Produced via immunoSEQ multiplex PCR; TCRdb's table is partial and in-frame only. Of around 35,000 clones listed, about four fifths are singletons. A note on this clone: Its antigen remains unknown.

V was pared by 5 bases and J by 5 bases, with 8 bases of the junction left unmatched. The CDR3 extends over 14 amino acids. Germline loops: CDR1 MNHEY, CDR2 SMNVEV (reference sequence). The time point: week 5, during vaccination. A 20-mer mutant IDH1 peptide at 300 ug was injected subcutaneously with topical imiquimod. The sequence came from a man younger than 40 with glioma. The source material was PBMCs, sampled from a glioma patient whose treatment included an IDH1 peptide vaccine. The chain joins TRBV27 to TRBJ1-2; TRBD1 agrees at 7 bases. CDR3 region: CASSEPGTAYGYTF. In DNA form, the CDR3 reads TGTGCCAGCAGTGAGCCGGGGACAGCATATGGCTACACCTTC.